This T cell receptor beta chain came from a study of PD-1 blockade in mismatch repair-deficient tumors. Study-wide background: Enrolled about 2013-2016, patients had progressing, pretreated mismatch repair-deficient cancers of about a dozen types.

The study's findings and limits: After pembrolizumab, tumor-resident clones rose rapidly, then generally contracted before radiologic responses.

Every patient had mismatch repair deficiency by PCR or immunohistochemistry. A few pembrolizumab responders had their TCRs sequenced. The CDR3 length is 14 residues. Trimming stripped 5 bases from V and 6 bases from J, with 13 bases between. Germline V lookup: CDR1 MNHNS, CDR2 SASEGT. This clone was seen more than once but under ten times. What it binds is not known. The protocol was immunoSEQ multiplex PCR, while the TCRdb copy is restricted to in-frame clones and leaves out a portion. The sample records 120,000 or so clones, 86% being singletons. This material consisted of peripheral blood, taken 44 weeks after starting pembrolizumab. The chain couples TRBV6-1 to TRBJ2-2, with a weak D call TRBD2 (7 bases). The receptor's source is an adult with mismatch repair-deficient cancer. DNA for the CDR3: TGTGCCAGCAGTAAAGGGAGGGGGGCCGGGGAGCTGTTTTTT. Protein: CASSKGRGAGELFF.